Following are 10 T cell receptor beta chains from one sample sequenced in a study of T cell repertoires in cytomegalovirus infection. From the reads, TCRdb called clonotypes with MiXCR, one entry per CDR3 protein. The sample yields 650,000 to 850,000 distinct CDR3 sequences, about 27% seen once. Their antigens remain unidentified. The source was cultured CD8+ T cells from PBMCs, collected from culture after CMV antigen stimulation. The receptors shown here come from a human donor in good health (CMV status not recorded). Some clones in this sample may be carry-over from other donors' samples.

As for this clonotype: This sequence may be a read error, since a much larger clone differs from it by one base. The chain joins TRBV5-5 to TRBJ2-7; D gene uncertain. The CDR3 is 14 residues long. Germline CDR1 SGHKS, CDR2 YYEKEE (reference sequence). The CDR3 is CASSLGSGPYEQCF. CDR3 nucleotides: TGTGCCAGCAGCCTTGGTTCGGGTCCCTACGAGCAGTGCTTC.

This clonotype was seen at least ten times. This chain joins TRBV6-2 or TRBV6-3 and TRBJ2-7, with 12 bases that match TRBD1. V lost 2 bases, J lost 3 bases, and 5 bases stayed unmatched. This CDR3 is built from 16 residues. Germline lookup yields CDR1 MNHEY and CDR2 SVGEGT. CDR3 in DNA: TGTGCCAGCAGTTACCACCGGGACAGGGGGCACTACGAGCAGTACGTC. This translates into CASSYHRDRGHYEQYV.

The rearrangement links TRBV6-2 or TRBV6-3 to TRBJ1-1; 8 bases line up with TRBD1. Per germline, CDR1 MNHEY and CDR2 SVGEGT. This CDR3 is 14 amino acids long. V shed 5 bases and J 3 bases; nucleotides not matched to a gene: 5. CDR3 protein: CASSTRTGYTEAFF. The DNA for the CDR3 is TGTGCCAGCAGTACCCGGACAGGGTACACTGAAGCTTTCTTT.

The genes are TRBV6-2 or TRBV6-3 and TRBJ2-7; possible D gene TRBD2, 5 bases. V lost 0 bases and J lost 0, with 12 bases in between. The CDR3 runs to 16 residues. The germline gives CDR1 MNHEY, CDR2 SVGEGT. The CDR3 loop reads CASSYSRTPSSYEQYV. In DNA, the CDR3 is TGTGCCAGCAGTTACTCGAGGACTCCTAGCTCCTACGAGCAGTACGTC.

This clonotype was seen many times. The chain has TRBV29-1 and TRBJ1-5; tentatively, D is TRBD1 (6 bases). V was pared by 4 bases and J by 3 bases, with 16 bases between. Germline values: CDR1 SQVTM, CDR2 ANQGSEA. The CDR3 extends over 15 amino acids. For the CDR3, the DNA is TGCAGCGTTGTCTGGGGGGCAGGGCCCAATCAGCCCCAGCATTTT. Its translation: CSVVWGAGPNQPQHF.

This sequence joins TRBV27 and TRBJ1-5; a weak D match, TRBD1 (6 bases). Germline CDR1 MNHEY, CDR2 SMNVEV (reference sequence). V was shortened by 10 bases and J by 1 base, with 11 bases between the two germline ends. The CDR3 length is 13 residues. CDR3 DNA: TGTGCCACCCAAAGGGGGAGCAATCAGCCCCAGCATTTT. Translating gives CATQRGSNQPQHF.

The chain recombines TRBV6-5 with TRBJ1-6; 7 bases match TRBD1. Trimming at V came to 8 bases and at J to 2 bases, leaving 12 bases not matched to a gene. There are 17 residues in the CDR3. CDR1 is MNHEY, CDR2 SVGAGI, per germline. CDR3 DNA sequence: TGTGCCAGCCGATTGACAGGGCGAGTCACCTATAATTCACCCCTCCACTTT. Translation: CASRLTGRVTYNSPLHF.

Ten or more counts support this clonotype. The CDR3 protein is CASSLTYGRDAGELFF. The CDR3, as DNA: TGTGCCAGCAGTCTCACATACGGGCGGGATGCCGGGGAGCTGTTTTTT. V usage is TRBV12-3 or TRBV12-4 and J usage is TRBJ2-2; D might be TRBD2 (6 bases). With 5 bases removed from V and 6 bases from J, the gap between germline ends came to 19 bases. This CDR3 has 16 amino acids.

This clonotype was seen a few times. The gene calls are TRBV28 and TRBJ1-2, with a possible D match to TRBD1 (6 bases). The CDR3 totals 14 residues. V was trimmed by 5 bases and J by 4 bases, leaving 14 bases between them. Germline values: CDR1 MDHEN, CDR2 SYDVKM. CDR3 nucleotides: TGTGCCAGCAGTCTCACAGGGTCCTCCTATGGCTACACCTTC. It encodes CASSLTGSSYGYTF.

This clonotype has only a few counts. The CDR3, as DNA: TGTGCCAGCAGTTTATCGATGACAGAGTATAGCAATCAGCCCCAGCATTTT. Its protein product is CASSLSMTEYSNQPQHF. The rearrangement joins TRBV27 to TRBJ1-5; maybe TRBD1 (5 bases). In germline, CDR1 is MNHEY, CDR2 SMNVEV (reference sequence). The CDR3 runs to 17 residues. Trimming cost V 0 bases and J 0 bases, with 12 bases left between them.